This TCR beta chain appears in the sequencing data of a study of early T cells in non-severe SARS-CoV-2 infection. Study-wide context: Unpaired chains resulted from sequencing bulk RNA of unsorted whole blood.

This clonotype was counted many times. The antigen is undetermined. Looked up from germline, CDR1 is LGHNA and CDR2 is YSLEER. This CDR3 comprises 14 residues. V lost 2 bases and J 6 bases, leaving 11 bases between the germline ends. Separate cDNA molecules each had unique molecular identifiers attached to them. Via MiXCR, TCRdb re-called the 5' RACE reads, giving one row per CDR3 protein. The sample carries some 71,000 distinct CDR3 sequences, 9% to 10% recorded once. Points from the study as a whole: Private and CD4 specificities were missed by VDJdb matching, skewed to anti-spike CD8.

V and J are TRBV4-3 and TRBJ2-4, with a weak D call TRBD1 (6 bases). The sequence was obtained from an adult who was a healthcare worker with PCR-confirmed SARS-CoV-2 infection or an uninfected control (not recorded which). Specimen: whole blood, collected at baseline. The CDR3 here is CASSQTGSVNIQYF. CDR3 coding DNA: TGCGCCAGCAGCCAAACAGGGAGTGTAAACATTCAGTACTTC.